This record covers a single T cell receptor (beta chain). This entry is derived from a study of T cell responses to AZD1222 COVID-19 vaccine. The CDR3 is 15 amino acids. CDR1 and CDR2 (germline): MNHEY, SMNVEV (reference sequence). Germline trimming cut 2 bases from V and 2 bases from J; bases unmatched to any gene: 6. The assay was immunoSEQ multiplex PCR, and TCRdb's table has in-frame clones only and misses some. The sample yields about 160,000 clones, roughly 94% seen once. The sample here was peripheral blood, taken on day 0 of AZD1222 vaccination. This chain links TRBV27 with TRBJ2-7; 7 nucleotides line up with TRBD2. The sequence was collected from an adult in good health. The CDR3 nucleotides are TGTGCCAGCAGTTTAAGGGAGGGAGTCCCCTACGAGCAGTACGTC. It specifies CASSLREGVPYEQYV.